The 14 T cell receptor beta chains reported below all come from one sample, sequenced in a study of blood T cell repertoires in COVID-19. Clones were sequenced by immunoSEQ multiplex PCR, and TCRdb holds only the in-frame ones, with some missing. In the table there are 250,000 to 400,000 clones, 88% of which are singletons. The sequenced material came from peripheral blood. Receptors were obtained from a woman aged 30 to 39 with COVID-19, enrolled during active disease.

The chain has TRBV10-2 and TRBJ1-5; D not certain. The CDR3 runs 14 residues. V shed 5 bases and J shed 0 bases, with 8 bases lying between them. Germline assignment: CDR1 WSHSY and CDR2 SAAADI. The CDR3 region has the DNA TGCGCCAGCAGTTCCGACTATAGCAATCAGCCCCAGCATTTT. Amino acids: CASSSDYSNQPQHF.

The rearrangement joins TRBV6-5 to TRBJ1-2; 9 positions match TRBD1. Germline assignment: CDR1 MNHEY and CDR2 SVGAGI. J lost 5 bases, V lost 6 bases, and 10 bases had no gene match. The CDR3 is 15 residues long. Here the CDR3 reads CASRDQPGQGYGYTF. Here the CDR3 DNA reads TGTGCCAGCAGGGACCAGCCAGGACAGGGGTATGGCTACACCTTC.

The chain has TRBV4-3 and TRBJ1-3; D may be TRBD1 (5 bases). Per germline, CDR1 LGHNA and CDR2 YSLEER. With 2 bases removed from V and 2 bases from J, the gap between germline ends came to 7 bases. The CDR3 loop spans 14 amino acids. The CDR3 here is CASSQQGTGNTIYF. CDR3 coding DNA: TGCGCCAGCAGCCAACAGGGCACTGGAAACACCATATATTTT.

The rearrangement links TRBV13 to TRBJ1-1; 8 bases are shared with TRBD1. The CDR3 totals 14 residues. Trimming removed 6 bases from V and 4 bases from J; junction bases left unmatched: 7. CDR1 is PRHDT and CDR2 is FYEKMQ in the germline V gene (reference sequence). The CDR3 reads CASRLTGGSTEAFF. CDR3 DNA sequence: TGTGCCAGCAGACTAACAGGGGGTTCCACTGAAGCTTTCTTT.

The genes are TRBV7-9 and TRBJ1-6; D not resolved. The germline V gene has CDR1 SEHNR and CDR2 FQNEAQ (reference sequence). V lost 1 base and J lost 10, with 11 bases in between. The CDR3 has 14 amino acids. The CDR3 nucleotides read TGTGCCAGCAGCTTAGTGTACGGGTCCTCACCCCTCCACTTT. As protein: CASSLVYGSSPLHF. The full variable domain, rest sourced from reference TRBV7-9 and TRBJ1-6, is DTGVSQNPRHKITKRGQNVTFRCDPISEHNRLYWYRQTLGQGPEFLTYFQNEAQLEKSRLLSDRFSAERPKGSFSTLEIQRTEQGDSAMYLCASSLVYGSSPLHFGNGTRLTVT.

The chain couples TRBV28 to TRBJ1-5; the D gene is possibly TRBD1 (5 bases). Between the trimmed V and J ends, which lost 2 bases and 5 bases, there was a span of 10 bases. Looked up from germline, CDR1 is MDHEN and CDR2 is SYDVKM. The CDR3 runs 14 residues. The CDR3 sequence: CASSLGAGHQPQHF. The CDR3 coding sequence is TGTGCCAGCAGTTTAGGGGCAGGGCATCAGCCCCAGCATTTT.

The chain joins TRBV7-8 to TRBJ1-1, with 7 positions matching TRBD1. This CDR3 is 14 amino acids long. Germline CDR1 reads SGHVS; CDR2 reads FQNEAQ. Trimming cost V 5 bases and J 8 bases; bases outside gene matches: 11. The DNA of the CDR3 is TGTGCCAGCAGCACCAACACAGGGGCGGGCGAAGCTTTCTTT. Translation gives CASSTNTGAGEAFF.

This chain's CDR3 is CASSHRRGEAFF. CDR3 sequence (DNA): TGTGCCAGCAGCCACCGCAGGGGTGAAGCTTTCTTT. The chain is built from TRBV4-2 and TRBJ1-1; weak D call: TRBD1 (6 bases). Between the trimmed V and J ends, which lost 3 bases and 7 bases, there was a span of 9 bases. The CDR3 covers 12 residues. CDR1 and CDR2 from the germline V gene are LGHNA and YNFKEQ.

In this sample, this clone turned up a few times. The chain combines TRBV7-9 with TRBJ2-7; no clear D. The CDR3 is 11 residues long. Between the trimmed V and J ends, which lost 3 bases and 6 bases, there was a span of 6 bases. In germline, CDR1 is SEHNR, CDR2 FQNEAQ (reference sequence). CDR3 DNA: TGTGCCAGCAGCTTTCGGAGCGAGCAGTACTTC. The encoded protein is CASSFRSEQYF.

The rearrangement joins TRBV6-2 or TRBV6-3 to TRBJ1-5; no firm D call. The CDR3 is 13 residues long. V dropped 9 bases and J dropped 1 base, with 10 bases sitting between them. CDR1 and CDR2 from the germline V gene are MNHEY and SVGEGT. The CDR3 DNA sequence: TGTGCCAGTAGTCGGTCGAGCAATCAGCCCCAGCATTTT. It yields the protein CASSRSSNQPQHF.

The chain has TRBV18 and TRBJ1-6; 10 bases are shared with TRBD1. Trimming removed 3 bases from V and 7 bases from J; junction bases left unmatched: 3. The CDR3 loop spans 15 amino acids. CDR1 and CDR2 (germline): KGHSH, LQKENI. CDR3 nucleotides: TGTGCCAGCTCACCGCTGGGACAGGGGAATTCACCCCTCCACTTT. It translates to CASSPLGQGNSPLHF.

The CDR3: CSVEGGIPNYGYTF. DNA for the CDR3: TGCAGCGTTGAAGGGGGCATTCCTAACTATGGCTACACCTTC. The rearrangement links TRBV29-1 to TRBJ1-2; TRBD1 is a possible D gene (5 bases). V gave up 1 base and J gave up 0 bases, with 9 bases separating them. CDR3 length: 14 amino acids. Germline V gene lookup returns CDR1 SQVTM and CDR2 ANQGSEA.

The V call is TRBV24-1, the J call TRBJ2-7, with D perhaps matching TRBD1 (6 bases). CDR3 length: 12 amino acids. Germline V lookup: CDR1 KGHDR, CDR2 SFDVKD. V was clipped by 3 bases and J by 4 bases, with 6 bases between them. The CDR3 DNA is TGTGCCACCAGTGATGACAGGTACGAGCAGTACTTC. Translation gives CATSDDRYEQYF.

The rearrangement uses TRBV29-1 and TRBJ1-2; TRBD1 matches 7 bases. CDR1 and CDR2 (germline): SQVTM, ANQGSEA. V shed 2 bases, J shed 8 bases, and the junction held 8 bases outside the gene matches. The CDR3 runs to 13 residues. The CDR3 bases are TGCAGCGTTGAACGCACAGGGGAGTGGGGCTACACCTTC. Its protein is CSVERTGEWGYTF.